The present entry profiles one T cell receptor (beta chain) with its context. It has no known antigen specificity. The input lacks base qualities; no much larger clone sits a single base away. Other DNA sequences in the same sample also yield this CDR3. The time point label corresponds to: inflamed ileum from the surgical specimen. To be eligible, patients had to be adults with ileal or ileocolonic Crohn's disease and an indication for ileocolonic resection. Whole ileal mucosal biopsies were kept frozen at -80 degrees C prior to DNA extraction. Genomic DNA was isolated from frozen whole biopsies using a TRizol-based method, and the DNA was quantified with a NanoDrop 2000 spectrophotometer. V is pared back by 4 bases and J by 8 bases, with 12 bases lying between the germline termini. The germline V gene sets CDR1 to SGDLS and CDR2 to YYNGEE. Spanning cysteine to phenylalanine, the CDR3 consists of 12 amino acids. The retained sequence is limited to the CDR3, 36 bases, with the frame set at the first base.

These data originate in a study of T cell repertoires in ileal Crohn's disease (dated by TCRdb to the late 2010s). Regarding the study in general: At the time of surgery, roughly 40% of patients were active smokers, and the median duration of disease was 7.5 to 8.5 years. Every patient underwent surgery because of a complication, which was stricturing disease in approximately 61% of cases and penetrating disease in approximately 40%. Postoperative therapy was given to about half of the patients, with thiopurines administered to 11 patients and anti-TNF agents administered to 15 to 20 patients. Biopsies taken from the inflamed portion of the ileum in the surgical resection specimen were designated as M0 samples. For commercial TCRB immunosequencing, 450 to 550 nanograms of biopsy DNA were submitted for each sample. TCR repertoire analysis was done in fewer than 75 Crohn's disease patients from a prospective multicentre cohort. The study was conducted in parallel with a multicentre cohort that was designed to identify predictors of early endoscopic recurrence following ileocolonic resection. A Rutgeerts score above i0 was used to define endoscopic postoperative recurrence. A total of 171 mucosal samples from approximately 57 patients were sequenced, collected from several sites on the surgical specimen and at postoperative endoscopy.

Preparation of the library involved the immunoSEQ multiplex PCR assay. Adaptive Biotechnology amplified the CDR3 regions from genomic DNA with a two-step multiplex PCR designed to control amplification bias. In the first PCR, primers covered every V and J gene segment, and in the second PCR, barcodes and Illumina adapters were added. CDR3 libraries were sequenced using an Illumina instrument. In the paper's pipeline: The analysis drew on both the pipelines supplied by the vendor and custom analysis of the raw data in R/Bioconductor running R version 3.3.0. Clonality, which ranges from 0 to 1, was calculated as the inverse of the normalised Shannon entropy across all productive clones. High-frequency clones were defined as the repertoire share of the top 100 clones, retaining only clones passing a 95% confidence test. Repertoire diversity was measured with the Simpson index, and overlap between samples was measured with the Morisita-Horn index. The source is immuneACCESS, and TCRdb retained only in-frame sequences with V and J called. Part of the clones is not carried over; for the studies checked, unresolved V genes explain less than half of this, and the remainder is unexplained. The V and J calls and clone size were taken over from that table, and D and trimming were inferred from the DNA. The table for this sample lists about 5,400 clones; 82% of them were counted only once. The ten largest clones take up 20% to 25% of the sample.

The paper as a whole reports these results and caveats: Only a subgroup of patients, of unstated size, had mucosal CD4 and CD8 T cells sorted and sequenced. Compared with CD4 T cells, sorted CD8 T cells held more high-frequency clones, which suggests that the mucosal expansions were mostly CD8. A significantly higher proportion of clonal expansions was observed in active smokers at surgery than in non-smokers (about 25% vs 20%, p=0.02). Endoscopic recurrence was found to be associated with higher high-frequency clone percentages at surgery, and recurrence was observed in all patients with clonality above 26.8% (18/57).

The sequencing input was ileal tissue. The sequence was collected from an adult with Crohn's disease. The sequence is built from TRBV9 and TRBJ1-2; the D gene is perhaps TRBD1, on 6 matching bases. The CDR3 protein is CASSLGGRGYTF. The base sequence is TGTGCCAGCAGCTTAGGGGGTCGAGGCTACACCTTC.